In its sample, the clone carrying this TCR beta chain was seen a few times. Its antigen is unidentified. The data are from a study of vaccination and CD4 T cells after COVID-19. In the study overall: The convalescents included six males and four females, and among them two were Hispanic while seven were Caucasian. Stimulation used overlapping spike peptides from SARS-CoV-2, HCoV-NL63, HCoV-OC43 and HCoV-229E.

Treatment in this sample: 10-day PBMC culture with coronavirus spike peptide pools or control peptides (ViraFEST assay). CDR1 MDHEN and CDR2 SYDVKM come from the germline V gene. There are 16 residues in the CDR3. Trimming took off 2 bases at V and 5 bases at J, with 16 bases between the two ends. Cultured CD4+ T cell DNA was sequenced using the Oncomine TCR Beta short-read assay. Once CD4+ T cells had been cultured, genomic DNA was extracted from them. From the PCR reads, TCRdb called clonotypes with MiXCR, one entry per CDR3 protein. The sample includes roughly 16,000 distinct CDR3 sequences, under 80% seen only once; the top ten take around 11%.

V and J are TRBV28 and TRBJ1-5; perhaps TRBD1 as D (5 bases). The sequence came from a human donor who had recovered from COVID-19. Sequenced: CD4+ T cells from blood, cultured in vitro. The CDR3 nucleotides read TGTGCCAGCAGTTTAAGGCAGGGTGAAGGAGATCAGCCCCAGCATTTT. This translates into CASSLRQGEGDQPQHF.